The 6 T cell receptor beta chains below come from one sample, sequenced in a study of control samples from healthy donors and cancer patients. TCRdb's copy holds only in-frame clones and misses some; the assay was immunoSEQ multiplex PCR. In the table there are 140,000 to 150,000 clones, about nine tenths of which are singletons. The source material was blood. The receptors originated from a man aged 30-40 years in good health.

The chain is built from TRBV7-9 and TRBJ2-2; tentatively, D is TRBD1 (5 bases). Germline assignment: CDR1 SEHNR and CDR2 FQNEAQ (reference sequence). This CDR3 is built from 15 residues. Trimming removed 5 bases at V and 0 bases at J, with 10 bases between. CDR3 sequence (DNA): TGTGCCAGCAGCGCCAGGGTATCGAACACCGGGGAGCTGTTTTTT. It is translated as CASSARVSNTGELFF.

The chain links TRBV7-8 to TRBJ1-5; maybe TRBD1 (5 bases). The CDR3 length is 14 residues. Per the germline V gene, CDR1 is SGHVS and CDR2 is FQNEAQ. Trimming removed 6 bases from V and 3 bases from J, with 12 bases in between. CDR3 coding DNA: TGTGCCAGCAGACTTGGGGCAACCAATCAGCCCCAGCATTTT. The encoded protein is CASRLGATNQPQHF.

The genes are TRBV9 and TRBJ2-3, with 7 bases aligning to TRBD1. Germline V CDR1 and CDR2: SGDLS, YYNGEE. The CDR3 contains 15 residues. V trimming: 2 bases; J trimming: 3 bases; junction bases outside the gene matches: 6. DNA for the CDR3: TGTGCCAGCAGCGTCAAGGGGGCAAGGACAGATACGCAGTATTTT. Amino acids: CASSVKGARTDTQYF. Using reference TRBV9 and TRBJ2-3 for the parts outside the CDR3, the full variable domain is DSGVTQTPKHLITATGQRVTLRCSPRSGDLSVYWYQQSLDQGLQFLIQYYNGEERAKGNILERFSAQQFPDLHSELNLSSLELGDSALYFCASSVKGARTDTQYFGPGTRLTVL.

The genes are TRBV7-2 and TRBJ2-7; D perhaps matches TRBD1 (5 bases). This CDR3 has 14 amino acids. The germline V and J ends were trimmed by 6 bases and 5 bases, with 17 bases remaining between them. CDR1 and CDR2 from the germline V gene are SGHTA and FQGNSA. The CDR3 bases are TGTGCCAGCAGACGTGGACAATCTCCTAACGAGCAGTACTTC. This encodes CASRRGQSPNEQYF.

This clone is a singleton in its sample. The chain carries TRBV27 and TRBJ2-4, with D unclear. Deletions cut 6 bases from V and 0 bases from J, with 0 bases between. The CDR3 has 11 amino acids. Germline V CDR1 and CDR2: MNHEY, SMNVEV (reference sequence). CDR3 region: CASRAKNIQYF. The CDR3, as DNA: TGTGCCAGCAGAGCCAAAAACATTCAGTACTTC.

The chain uses TRBV9 and TRBJ2-3; 10 bases line up with TRBD2. Germline V gene lookup returns CDR1 SGDLS and CDR2 YYNGEE. The CDR3 covers 16 residues. With V trimmed by 3 bases and J by 2 bases, 6 bases remained unmatched. The CDR3 sequence is CASSESGGAVTDTQYF. The DNA of the CDR3 is TGTGCCAGCAGCGAGAGCGGGGGGGCCGTCACAGATACGCAGTATTTT. The complete variable domain, with remaining parts taken from reference TRBV9 and TRBJ2-3, reads DSGVTQTPKHLITATGQRVTLRCSPRSGDLSVYWYQQSLDQGLQFLIQYYNGEERAKGNILERFSAQQFPDLHSELNLSSLELGDSALYFCASSESGGAVTDTQYFGPGTRLTVL.